Listed below are T cell receptor beta chains from one sample, sequenced in a study of shared clonotypes between healthy human individuals. Sequencing used immunoSEQ multiplex PCR; TCRdb keeps in-frame clones, though not all of them. The sample includes some 2,100,000 clones, just over 90% seen only once; the top ten take under 2%. Sequencing was carried out using naive CD8+ T cells from PBMCs. These receptors all come from a man between 18 and 35 years old in good health. Some clones in this sample may be carry-over from other donors' samples. Each CDR3 is given with its conserved first and last residue. The order of the fields is J gene, D gene, clone size, V gene, CDR3 DNA, CDR3 protein. A D gene is named only where the DNA matches it firmly. The size field is filled for only some rows; it gives once, few, many or a size class.

J: TRBJ2-3
D: TRBD2
size: once
V: TRBV30
DNA: TGTGCCGGACCGCCACCTTCAGGACTAGCGGGGGTCGAGGCTACGCAGTATTTT
CDR3: CAGPPPSGLAGVEATQYF

J: TRBJ2-2
D: TRBD1
size: -
V: TRBV27
DNA: TGTGCCAGCAGTCCCCCCACAGGGGGCACCGGGGAGCTGTTTTTT
CDR3: CASSPPTGGTGELFF

J: TRBJ1-4
D: TRBD1
size: -
V: TRBV30
DNA: TGTGCCTGGAGTGTACGGGACAGTGGGGAAAAACTGTTTTTT
CDR3: CAWSVRDSGEKLFF

J: TRBJ2-7
D: -
size: -
V: TRBV4-1
DNA: TGCGCCAGCACCTTCCGTGTAGCTGAAAGCGGCTCCTCCTACGAGCAGTACTTC
CDR3: CASTFRVAESGSSYEQYF

J: TRBJ2-1
D: -
size: -
V: TRBV6-1
DNA: TGTGCCAGCAGTGATTTTGTATTAGGCAATGAGCAGTTCTTC
CDR3: CASSDFVLGNEQFF

J: TRBJ1-1
D: -
size: -
V: TRBV7-6
DNA: TGTGCCAGCAGCTTAGGAGGGCAGAGTAAAGCTTTCTTT
CDR3: CASSLGGQSKAFF

J: TRBJ2-5
D: -
size: once
V: TRBV27
DNA: TGTGCCAGCAGTTTAGTGAGGGGGATGCAGGAGACCCAGTACTTC
CDR3: CASSLVRGMQETQYF

J: TRBJ2-1
D: TRBD2
size: -
V: TRBV5-1
DNA: TGCGCCAGCAGCCCGGAGACTAGCGGCTGCAATGAGCAGTTCTTC
CDR3: CASSPETSGCNEQFF

J: TRBJ2-7
D: -
size: -
V: TRBV7-3
DNA: TGTGCCAGCAGCCCCCAGGGGGGCTCCACCTACGAGCAGTACTTC
CDR3: CASSPQGGSTYEQYF

J: TRBJ2-7
D: TRBD2
size: -
V: TRBV13
DNA: TGTGCCAGCAGCGTCGGGACTAGCGCTTCCTACGAGCAGTACTTC
CDR3: CASSVGTSASYEQYF

J: TRBJ1-2
D: -
size: -
V: TRBV7-8
DNA: TGTGCCAGCAGCTTAGGCCTCGAACAGGGCTATGGCTACACCTTC
CDR3: CASSLGLEQGYGYTF

J: TRBJ2-1
D: TRBD1
size: -
V: TRBV9
DNA: TGTGCCAGCAGCGTAGAAAAGGGGGCTATCTGGGATGAGCAGTTCTTC
CDR3: CASSVEKGAIWDEQFF

J: TRBJ2-7
D: -
size: once
V: TRBV5-6
DNA: TGTGCCAGCAGCCCGAATTACGAGCAGTACTTC
CDR3: CASSPNYEQYF

J: TRBJ2-7
D: -
size: -
V: TRBV14
DNA: TGTGCCAGCAGCCAAGGGAACTCTTTCTCCTACGAGCAGTACTTC
CDR3: CASSQGNSFSYEQYF

J: TRBJ2-2
D: -
size: -
V: TRBV15
DNA: TGTGCCACCAGCAGCCGCAGGGCAGGACTCGGTGGCGGGGAGCTGTTTTTT
CDR3: CATSSRRAGLGGGELFF

J: TRBJ2-5
D: TRBD2
size: -
V: TRBV13
DNA: TGTGCCAGCAGCGCGGGACTAGCGGGAGGCTTCCAAGAGACCCAGTACTTC
CDR3: CASSAGLAGGFQETQYF

J: TRBJ1-5
D: -
size: -
V: TRBV7-9
DNA: TGTGCCAGCAGCGCGGTTGATAGCAATCAGCCCCAGCATTTT
CDR3: CASSAVDSNQPQHF

J: TRBJ2-1
D: -
size: -
V: TRBV7-9
DNA: TGTGCCAGCAGCTCCCCGCGAAACGAGGTAGGGTTACCACGGAATGAGCAGTTCTTC
CDR3: CASSSPRNEVGLPRNEQFF

J: TRBJ2-7
D: -
size: -
V: TRBV7-9
DNA: TGTGCCAGCAGCTCGTCCCTGGAGGGAGAGCAGTACTTC
CDR3: CASSSSLEGEQYF

J: TRBJ2-1
D: TRBD2
size: -
V: TRBV5-1
DNA: TGCGCCAGCAGCTTGGTCGGAATAGCGGGAGGAGGGGCCTACAATGAGCAGTTCTTC
CDR3: CASSLVGIAGGGAYNEQFF